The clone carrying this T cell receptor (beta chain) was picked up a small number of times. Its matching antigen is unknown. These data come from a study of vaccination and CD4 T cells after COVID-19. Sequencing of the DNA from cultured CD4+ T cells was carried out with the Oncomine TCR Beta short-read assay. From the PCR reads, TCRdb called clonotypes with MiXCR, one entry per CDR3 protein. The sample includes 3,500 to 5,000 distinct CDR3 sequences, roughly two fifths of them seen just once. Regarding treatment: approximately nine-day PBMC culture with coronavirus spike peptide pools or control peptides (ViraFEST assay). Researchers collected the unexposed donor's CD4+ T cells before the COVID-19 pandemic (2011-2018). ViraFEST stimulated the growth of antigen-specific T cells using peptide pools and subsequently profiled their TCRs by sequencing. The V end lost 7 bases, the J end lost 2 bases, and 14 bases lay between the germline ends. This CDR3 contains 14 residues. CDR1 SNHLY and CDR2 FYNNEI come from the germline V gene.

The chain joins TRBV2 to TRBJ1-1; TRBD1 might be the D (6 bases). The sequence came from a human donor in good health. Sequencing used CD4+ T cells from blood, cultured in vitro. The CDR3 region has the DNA TGTGCCAGCATGGCCGGGACAAGAAACACTGAAGCTTTCTTT. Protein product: CASMAGTRNTEAFF.